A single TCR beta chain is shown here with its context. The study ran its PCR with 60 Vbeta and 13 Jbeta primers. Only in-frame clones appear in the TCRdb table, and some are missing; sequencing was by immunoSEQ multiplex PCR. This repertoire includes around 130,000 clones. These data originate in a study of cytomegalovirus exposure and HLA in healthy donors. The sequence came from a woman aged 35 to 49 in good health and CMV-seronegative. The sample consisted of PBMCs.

CDR3 sequence reads: CANTQPGNTGELFF. The CDR3 nucleotides read TGTGCCAATACCCAACCGGGAAACACCGGGGAGCTGTTTTTT. The V and J genes are TRBV7-9 and TRBJ2-2, with a tentative D call TRBD2 (5 bases). Trimming pared 10 bases from V and 2 bases from J, leaving 14 bases between. The CDR3 has 14 residues. CDR1 SEHNR and CDR2 FQNEAQ come from the germline V gene (reference sequence).